This TCR beta chain was observed in a study of cytomegalovirus exposure and HLA in healthy donors. A multiplex PCR was run with 60 Vbeta primers and 13 Jbeta primers. Clones were read by immunoSEQ multiplex PCR, and TCRdb kept only the in-frame ones, dropping some. Here the sample spans 90,000 or so clones, about four fifths being singletons. The CDR3 covers 14 residues. Trimming took 5 bases from V and 7 from J, leaving 17 bases between them. Per germline, CDR1 SGHTA and CDR2 FQGTGA. The sample holds one count of this clone. This chain links TRBV7-3 with TRBJ1-2; D is possibly TRBD1 (6 bases). This TCR came from a man between 60 and 75 years old in good health and CMV-seronegative. Specimen: PBMCs. CDR3 amino acids: CASSLNDRRSGYTF. CDR3 DNA: TGTGCCAGCAGCCTGAACGACAGGCGCAGTGGCTACACCTTC.